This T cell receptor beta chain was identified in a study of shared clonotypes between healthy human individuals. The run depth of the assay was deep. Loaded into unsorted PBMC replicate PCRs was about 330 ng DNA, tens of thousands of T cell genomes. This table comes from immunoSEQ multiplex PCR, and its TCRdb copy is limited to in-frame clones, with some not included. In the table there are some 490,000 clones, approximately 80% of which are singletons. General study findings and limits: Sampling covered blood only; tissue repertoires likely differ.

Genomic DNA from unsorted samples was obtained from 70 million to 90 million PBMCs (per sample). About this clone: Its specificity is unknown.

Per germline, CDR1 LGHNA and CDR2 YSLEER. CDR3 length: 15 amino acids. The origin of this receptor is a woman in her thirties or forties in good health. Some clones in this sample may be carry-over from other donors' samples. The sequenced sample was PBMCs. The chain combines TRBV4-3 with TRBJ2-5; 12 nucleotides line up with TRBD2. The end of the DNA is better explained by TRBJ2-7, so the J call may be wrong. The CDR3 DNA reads TGCGCCAGCAGCCTAAGGACTAGCGGGATGTACGAGCAGTACTTC. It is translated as CASSLRTSGMYEQYF.